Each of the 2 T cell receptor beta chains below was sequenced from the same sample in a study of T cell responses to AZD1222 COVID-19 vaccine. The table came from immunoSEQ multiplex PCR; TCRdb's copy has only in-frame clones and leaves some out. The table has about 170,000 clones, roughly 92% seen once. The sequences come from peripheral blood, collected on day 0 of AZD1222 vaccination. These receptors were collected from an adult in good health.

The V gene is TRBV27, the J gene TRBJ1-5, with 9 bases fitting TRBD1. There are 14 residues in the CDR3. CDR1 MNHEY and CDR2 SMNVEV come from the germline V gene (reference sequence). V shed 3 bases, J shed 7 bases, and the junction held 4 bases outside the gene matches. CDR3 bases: TGTGCCAGCAGTTTCCCCGGACAGGGGCAGCCCCAGCATTTT. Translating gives CASSFPGQGQPQHF.

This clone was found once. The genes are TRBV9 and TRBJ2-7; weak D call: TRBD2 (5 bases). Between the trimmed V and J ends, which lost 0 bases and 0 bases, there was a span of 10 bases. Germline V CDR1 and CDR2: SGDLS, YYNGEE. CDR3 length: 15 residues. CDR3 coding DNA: TGTGCCAGCAGCGTAGCCACGGGGAGCTCCTACGAGCAGTACTTC. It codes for CASSVATGSSYEQYF.